These 9 T cell receptor beta chains came from one sample sequenced in a study of cytomegalovirus exposure and HLA in healthy donors. Researchers ran the PCR with 60 Vbeta and 13 Jbeta primers. Measured with immunoSEQ multiplex PCR; TCRdb has only the in-frame clones, and not every one. The repertoire holds about 71,000 clones, with 70% as singletons. The specimen was PBMCs. These receptors were obtained from a woman between 45 and 60 years old in good health and CMV-seropositive.

This clone was detected a few times. The genes are TRBV9 and TRBJ2-2; unclear D gene. The CDR3 is made up of 15 amino acids. The germline V and J ends were trimmed by 7 bases and 0 bases, with 13 bases remaining between them. CDR1 is SGDLS, CDR2 YYNGEE, per germline. The CDR3 DNA follows: TGTGCCAGCGCCCCCTTGGCCTCGAACACCGGGGAGCTGTTTTTT. This codes for CASAPLASNTGELFF. Complete variable domain (other parts from reference TRBV9 and TRBJ2-2): DSGVTQTPKHLITATGQRVTLRCSPRSGDLSVYWYQQSLDQGLQFLIQYYNGEERAKGNILERFSAQQFPDLHSELNLSSLELGDSALYFCASAPLASNTGELFFGEGSRLTVL.

The chain is built from TRBV14 and TRBJ1-1, with D possibly TRBD1 on 5 matching bases. Per the germline V gene, CDR1 is SGHDN and CDR2 is FVKESK. This CDR3 is 17 amino acids long. V lost 0 bases and J lost 3, with 17 bases in between. As DNA, the CDR3 is TGTGCCAGCAGCCAAGATCTGGGAAGGGGCGCCTACACTGAAGCTTTCTTT. It is translated as CASSQDLGRGAYTEAFF.

This clone was counted a few times. The chain uses TRBV6-4 and TRBJ2-3; the D is unclear. Germline lookup yields CDR1 MRHNA and CDR2 SNTAGT. V lost 0 bases and J lost 6, with 7 bases in between. The CDR3 length is 13 residues. CDR3: CASSDSDSDTQYF. CDR3 DNA: TGTGCCAGCAGTGACTCTGACTCGGATACGCAGTATTTT.

For the CDR3, the DNA is TGTGCCAGCAGTTCAGGGGGGTCCTGGGAGCCCCAGCATTTT. Translated: CASSSGGSWEPQHF. The V gene is TRBV28, the J gene TRBJ1-5; 7 nucleotides match TRBD1. CDR3 length equals 14 residues. With V trimmed by 4 bases and J by 8 bases, 8 bases remained unmatched. Looked up from germline, CDR1 is MDHEN and CDR2 is SYDVKM.

J is TRBJ1-2 and V is TRBV27; 10 bases are shared with TRBD1. CDR3 length: 13 amino acids. Per germline, CDR1 MNHEY and CDR2 SMNVEV (reference sequence). J lost 8 bases, V lost 7 bases, and 7 bases had no gene match. The CDR3 DNA follows: TGTGCCAGCAACCGACAGGGGGCTTTAGGCTACACCTTC. Translation gives CASNRQGALGYTF.

This clone was counted only a few times. The rearrangement links TRBV11-3 to TRBJ2-7; 10 bases are shared with TRBD1. Germline loops: CDR1 SGHNT, CDR2 YENEEA. Losses at the gene ends were 1 base for V and 1 base for J; bases not matched to a gene: 4. This CDR3 contains 16 residues. CDR3 DNA: TGTGCCAGCAGCTTAGGACGGGGACAGGGGTCCTACGAGCAGTACTTC. Residues: CASSLGRGQGSYEQYF.

This clone was observed a single time. J is TRBJ1-2 and V is TRBV5-4; D gene unclear. Trimming took off 4 bases at V and 0 bases at J, with 4 bases between the two ends. CDR1 and CDR2 (germline): SGHNT, YYREEE (reference sequence). This CDR3 region has 12 residues. The CDR3 here is CASSATNYGYTF. In DNA form, the CDR3 reads TGTGCCAGCAGCGCTACTAACTATGGCTACACCTTC.

This chain joins TRBV5-1 and TRBJ2-3; 10 positions match TRBD2. Germline assignment: CDR1 SGHRS and CDR2 YFSETQ. The CDR3 extends over 14 amino acids. The V and J ends lost 5 bases and 4 bases, in that order; junction bases with no gene match: 4. This CDR3 reads CASRSSGGADTQYF. Here the CDR3 DNA reads TGCGCCAGCAGGTCTAGCGGGGGTGCAGATACGCAGTATTTT.

J is TRBJ2-3 and V is TRBV27; TRBD2 is a possible D gene (6 bases). Germline V gives CDR1 MNHEY, CDR2 SMNVEV (reference sequence). Trimming took 8 bases from V and 0 from J, leaving 18 bases between them. The CDR3 runs 16 residues. This CDR3 is CASLNRRGSSTDTQYF. For the CDR3, the DNA is TGTGCCAGCCTGAATAGACGGGGGTCTAGCACAGATACGCAGTATTTT.